The entry below describes one T cell receptor beta chain. Which antigen it targets is not known. No much larger clone exists at a distance of one base, and base qualities are not known. Genomic DNA was isolated from the sorted cells so that the TCRbeta CDR3 region could be sequenced. TCRbeta CDR3 regions were sequenced using the immunoSEQ Assay. The source is immuneACCESS, and TCRdb retained only in-frame sequences with V and J called. Part of the clones is not carried over; for the studies checked, unresolved V genes explain less than half of this, and the remainder is unexplained. A total of 45,000 to 60,000 clones appear in this sample, about 76% of them only once. The ten largest account for roughly 1.2% of the sample. This sample was included in a study of OX40 agonist ivuxolimab in advanced cancers. Regarding the study in general: The costimulatory receptor OX40 (CD134) was targeted by ivuxolimab, a fully human IgG2 agonistic monoclonal antibody. The paper describes the monotherapy dose-escalation part (N = 52 patients) of the phase I trial of ivuxolimab. Intravenous ivuxolimab was administered to patients every 2 weeks at six dose levels: 0.01, 0.1, 0.3, 1.5, 3 and 10 mg/kg. Of the approximately 50 dose-escalation patients, hepatocellular carcinoma was present in approximately 20, melanoma in around 15, renal cell carcinoma in 9 and head and neck cancer in 9. Prior anti-PD-1, anti-PD-L1 or anti-CTLA-4 therapy was permitted, and 35% to 40% of dose-escalation patients had received checkpoint inhibitors. In the dose-escalation cohort, nearly 85% of patients were male, and the mean age was 60 years with a range of roughly 23 to 79. Peripheral TCRbeta sequencing aimed to test whether ivuxolimab altered TCR sequence diversity and caused clonal T-cell expansion. Partial responses occurred in three dose-escalation patients: two with cutaneous melanoma and one with hepatocellular carcinoma.

The germline V and J ends show losses of 6 bases and 1 base respectively, and no gene match explains 5 bases of the junction. The CDR3 numbers 14 residues from cysteine through phenylalanine. The read is trimmed to its CDR3 DNA, 42 bases read in frame from base 1. From the germline V gene, CDR1 is SQVTM and CDR2 is ANQGSEA. Overall results and qualifications from the work: Which antigens the clonally expanded peripheral T cells were specific for was not determined. On average, CD8+ T cells showed more expanded clones than CD4+ T cells after ivuxolimab. At doses from 0.1 to 3.0 mg/kg, clonal expansion was seen in both CD4+ and CD8+ blood T cells between baseline and week 6. Low levels of normalized T-cell clonal expansion were also shown by some nonresponding patients. In the 0.1-3.0 mg/kg groups, partial responders were among the patients with the lowest normalized peripheral clonal expansion, particularly in CD8+ T cells.

The trial excluded patients who had a history of autoimmune disease or were on systemic immunosuppression. Peripheral blood for TCR sequencing was collected from all dose cohorts at baseline, on cycle 4 day 1, and on cycle 7 day 1. Samples came from an open-label, multicenter, first-in-human phase I dose-escalation trial of ivuxolimab. The trial enrolled adults with locally advanced or metastatic head and neck squamous cell, hepatocellular, melanoma or renal cell carcinoma. Before TCR sequencing, CD4+ and CD8+ T cells were separately sorted from peripheral blood. Here the chain combines TRBV29-1 and TRBJ2-7, with 11 junctional bases fitting TRBD2. The source material was CD4+ or CD8+ T cells sorted from blood, sampled in a trial of the OX40 agonist ivuxolimab. This clonotype was obtained from an adult with an advanced solid tumor such as melanoma, head and neck, liver or kidney cancer. The base sequence is TGCAGCGTCGTGGGACTAGCGGCATCCTACGAGCAGTACTTC. It codes for CSVVGLAASYEQYF.